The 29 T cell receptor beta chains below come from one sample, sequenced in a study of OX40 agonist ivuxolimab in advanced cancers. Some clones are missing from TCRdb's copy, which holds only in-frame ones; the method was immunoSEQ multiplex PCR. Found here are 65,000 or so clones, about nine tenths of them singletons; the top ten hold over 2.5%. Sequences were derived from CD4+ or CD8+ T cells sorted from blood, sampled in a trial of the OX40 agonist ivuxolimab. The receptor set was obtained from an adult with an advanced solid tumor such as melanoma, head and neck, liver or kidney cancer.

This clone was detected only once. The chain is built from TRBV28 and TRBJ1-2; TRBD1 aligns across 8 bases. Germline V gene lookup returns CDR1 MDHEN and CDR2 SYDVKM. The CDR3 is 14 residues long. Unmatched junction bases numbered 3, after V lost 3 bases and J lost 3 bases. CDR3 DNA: TGTGCCAGCAGTTTTAGGGACAGGTACTATGGCTACACCTTC. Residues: CASSFRDRYYGYTF.

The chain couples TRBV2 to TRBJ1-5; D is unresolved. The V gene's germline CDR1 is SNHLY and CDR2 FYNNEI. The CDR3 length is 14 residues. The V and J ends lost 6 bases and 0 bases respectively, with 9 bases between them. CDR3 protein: CASRVGLSNQPQHF. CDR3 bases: TGTGCCAGCAGGGTCGGACTTAGCAATCAGCCCCAGCATTTT.

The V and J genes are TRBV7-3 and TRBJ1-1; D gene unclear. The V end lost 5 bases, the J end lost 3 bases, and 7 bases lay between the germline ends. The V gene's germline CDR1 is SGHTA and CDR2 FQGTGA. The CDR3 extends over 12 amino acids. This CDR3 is CASSLFDTEAFF. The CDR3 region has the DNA TGTGCCAGCAGCCTCTTTGACACTGAAGCTTTCTTT.

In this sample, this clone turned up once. The CDR3 bases are TGCGCCAGCGGGAGTACAAGCACAGATACGCAGTATTTT. Protein sequence: CASGSTSTDTQYF. The rearrangement joins TRBV4-1 to TRBJ2-3, with D perhaps TRBD2 (5 bases). Germline V gives CDR1 MGHRA, CDR2 YSYEKL. V was cut by 8 bases and J by 0 bases, with 9 bases left in between. The CDR3 covers 13 residues.

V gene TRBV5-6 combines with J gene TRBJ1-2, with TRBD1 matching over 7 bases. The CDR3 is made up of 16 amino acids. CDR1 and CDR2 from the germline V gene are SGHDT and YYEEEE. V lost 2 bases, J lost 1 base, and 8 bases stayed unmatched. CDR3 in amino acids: CASSFRTGWSNYGYTF. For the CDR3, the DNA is TGTGCCAGCAGCTTTAGGACAGGCTGGAGTAACTATGGCTACACCTTC. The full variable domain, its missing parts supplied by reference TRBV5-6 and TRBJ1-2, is DAGVTQSPTHLIKTRGQQVTLRCSPKSGHDTVSWYQQALGQGPQFIFQYYEEEERQRGNFPDRFSGHQFPNYSSELNVNALLLGDSALYLCASSFRTGWSNYGYTFGSGTRLTVV.

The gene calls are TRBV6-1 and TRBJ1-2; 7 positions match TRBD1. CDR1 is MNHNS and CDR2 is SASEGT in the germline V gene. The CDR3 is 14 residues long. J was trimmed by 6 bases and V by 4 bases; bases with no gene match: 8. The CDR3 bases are TGTGCCAGCAGTGTCGACAGGGATGGGGATGGCTACACCTTC. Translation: CASSVDRDGDGYTF.

Here the CDR3 DNA reads TGTGCCAGCAGTCCGGGACAGATTGGAAACACCATATATTTT. It codes for CASSPGQIGNTIYF. The V call is TRBV6-5, the J call TRBJ1-3, with 7 nucleotides matching TRBD1. The germline CDR1 and CDR2 sequences are MNHEY and SVGAGI. This CDR3 comprises 14 residues. The J segment lost 3 bases and the V segment lost 5 bases, leaving 4 bases of the junction unmatched.

The CDR3 loop reads CASSLVETQYF. The CDR3 coding sequence is TGTGCCAGCAGTTTAGTGGAGACCCAGTACTTC. V gene TRBV28 combines with J gene TRBJ2-5; D remains ambiguous. CDR1 is MDHEN, CDR2 SYDVKM, per germline. The CDR3 sequence is 11 residues long. The germline V and J ends were trimmed by 2 bases and 5 bases, with 3 bases remaining between them. The full variable domain, its missing parts supplied by reference TRBV28 and TRBJ2-5, is DVKVTQSSRYLVKRTGEKVFLECVQDMDHENMFWYRQDPGLGLRLIYFSYDVKMKEKGDIPEGYSVSREKKERFSLILESASTNQTSMYLCASSLVETQYFGPGTRLLVL.

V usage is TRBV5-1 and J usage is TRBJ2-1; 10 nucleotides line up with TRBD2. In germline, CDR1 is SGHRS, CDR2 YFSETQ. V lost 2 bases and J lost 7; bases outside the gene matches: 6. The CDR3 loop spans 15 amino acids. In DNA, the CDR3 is TGCGCCAGCAGCTTAAGCGGGGGGGCCGGGAATGAGCAGTTCTTC. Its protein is CASSLSGGAGNEQFF.

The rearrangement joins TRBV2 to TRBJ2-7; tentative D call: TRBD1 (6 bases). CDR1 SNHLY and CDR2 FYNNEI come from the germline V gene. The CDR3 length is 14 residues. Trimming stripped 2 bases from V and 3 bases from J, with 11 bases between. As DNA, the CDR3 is TGTGCCAGCAGTGAATCTACAGGGTACTACGAGCAGTACTTC. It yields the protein CASSESTGYYEQYF.

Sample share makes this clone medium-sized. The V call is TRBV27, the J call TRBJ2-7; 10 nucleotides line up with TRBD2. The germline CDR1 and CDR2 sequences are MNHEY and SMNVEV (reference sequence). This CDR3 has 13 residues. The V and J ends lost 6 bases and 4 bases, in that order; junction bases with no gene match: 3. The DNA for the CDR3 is TGTGCCAGCAGAATTAGCGGGGGGTACGAGCAGTACTTC. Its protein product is CASRISGGYEQYF.

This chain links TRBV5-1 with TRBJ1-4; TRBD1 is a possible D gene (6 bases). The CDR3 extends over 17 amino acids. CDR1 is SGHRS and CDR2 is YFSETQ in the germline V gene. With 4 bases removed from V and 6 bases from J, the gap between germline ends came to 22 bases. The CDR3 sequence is CASSGLPGHEGDEKLFF. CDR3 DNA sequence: TGCGCCAGCAGCGGGCTTCCAGGACATGAGGGGGATGAAAAACTGTTTTTT.

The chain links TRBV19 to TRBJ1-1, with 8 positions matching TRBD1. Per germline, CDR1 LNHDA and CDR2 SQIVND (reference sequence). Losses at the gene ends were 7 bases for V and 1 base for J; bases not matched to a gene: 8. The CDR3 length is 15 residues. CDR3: CASTSAGGRNTEAFF. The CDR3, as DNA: TGTGCCAGTACATCCGCAGGGGGCAGGAACACTGAAGCTTTCTTT.

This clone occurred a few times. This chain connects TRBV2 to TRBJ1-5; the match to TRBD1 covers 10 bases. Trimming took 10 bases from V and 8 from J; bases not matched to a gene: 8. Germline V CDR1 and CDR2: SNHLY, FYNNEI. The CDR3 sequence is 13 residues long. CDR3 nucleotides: TGTGCCATCGGCCGGGACAGGGGTGAGCCCCAGCATTTT. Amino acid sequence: CAIGRDRGEPQHF.

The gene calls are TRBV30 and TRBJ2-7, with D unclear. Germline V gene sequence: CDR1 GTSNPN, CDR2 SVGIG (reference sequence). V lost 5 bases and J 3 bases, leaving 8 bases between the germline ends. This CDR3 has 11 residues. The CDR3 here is CAWAESYEQYF. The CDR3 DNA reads TGTGCCTGGGCCGAAAGCTACGAGCAGTACTTC.

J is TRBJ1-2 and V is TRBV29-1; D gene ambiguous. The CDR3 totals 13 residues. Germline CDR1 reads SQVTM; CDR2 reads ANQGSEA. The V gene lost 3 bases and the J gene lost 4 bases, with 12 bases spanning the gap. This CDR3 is CSVDQAFSYGYTF. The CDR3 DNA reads TGCAGCGTTGATCAGGCCTTCTCCTATGGCTACACCTTC.

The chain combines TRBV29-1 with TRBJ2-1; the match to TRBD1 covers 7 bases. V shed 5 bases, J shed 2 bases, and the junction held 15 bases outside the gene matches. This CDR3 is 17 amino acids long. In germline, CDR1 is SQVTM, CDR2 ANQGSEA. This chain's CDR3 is CSVPGRGRGGTYNEQFF. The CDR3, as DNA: TGCAGCGTTCCAGGTAGAGGTAGAGGGGGCACCTACAATGAGCAGTTCTTC.

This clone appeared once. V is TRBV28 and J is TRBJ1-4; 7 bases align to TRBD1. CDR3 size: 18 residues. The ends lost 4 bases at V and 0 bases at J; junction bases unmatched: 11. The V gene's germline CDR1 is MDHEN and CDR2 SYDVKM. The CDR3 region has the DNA TGTGCCAGCAGTTACAACAGGGGCCGACGAGCAACTAATGAAAAACTGTTTTTT. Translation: CASSYNRGRRATNEKLFF.

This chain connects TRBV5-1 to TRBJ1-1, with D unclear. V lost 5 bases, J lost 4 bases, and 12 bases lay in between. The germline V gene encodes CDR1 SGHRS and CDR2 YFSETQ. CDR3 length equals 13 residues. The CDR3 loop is CASSPRTGTEAFF. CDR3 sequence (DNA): TGCGCCAGCAGTCCCAGGACGGGCACTGAAGCTTTCTTT.

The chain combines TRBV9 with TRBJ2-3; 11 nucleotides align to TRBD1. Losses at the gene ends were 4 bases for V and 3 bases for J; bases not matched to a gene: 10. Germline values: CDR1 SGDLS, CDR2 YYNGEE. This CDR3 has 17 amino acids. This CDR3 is CASSPRPGTGGTDTQYF. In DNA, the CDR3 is TGTGCCAGCAGCCCTCGCCCCGGGACAGGGGGTACAGATACGCAGTATTTT.

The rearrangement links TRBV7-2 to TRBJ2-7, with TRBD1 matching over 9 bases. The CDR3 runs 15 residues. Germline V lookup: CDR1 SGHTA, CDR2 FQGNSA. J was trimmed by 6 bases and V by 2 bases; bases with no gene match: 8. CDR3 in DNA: TGTGCCAGCAGCTTACGAGGCGGGACAGGGCGCGAGCAGTACTTC. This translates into CASSLRGGTGREQYF. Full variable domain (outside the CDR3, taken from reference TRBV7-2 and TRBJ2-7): GAGVSQSPSNKVTEKGKDVELRCDPISGHTALYWYRQSLGQGLEFLIYFQGNSAPDKSGLPSDRFSAERTGGSVSTLTIQRTQQEDSAVYLCASSLRGGTGREQYFGPGTRLTVT.

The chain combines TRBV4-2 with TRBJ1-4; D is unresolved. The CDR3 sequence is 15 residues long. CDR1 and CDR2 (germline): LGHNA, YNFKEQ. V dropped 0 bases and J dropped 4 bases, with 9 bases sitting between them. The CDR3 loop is CASSQDSGDNEKLFF. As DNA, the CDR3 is TGTGCCAGCAGCCAAGATAGCGGAGATAATGAAAAACTGTTTTTT.

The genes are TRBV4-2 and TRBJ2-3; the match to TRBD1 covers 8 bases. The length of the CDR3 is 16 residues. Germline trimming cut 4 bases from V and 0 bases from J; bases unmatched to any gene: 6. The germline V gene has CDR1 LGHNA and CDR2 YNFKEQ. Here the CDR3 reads CASSRHRGTSTDTQYF. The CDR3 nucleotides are TGTGCCAGCAGCCGCCACAGGGGGACTAGCACAGATACGCAGTATTTT.

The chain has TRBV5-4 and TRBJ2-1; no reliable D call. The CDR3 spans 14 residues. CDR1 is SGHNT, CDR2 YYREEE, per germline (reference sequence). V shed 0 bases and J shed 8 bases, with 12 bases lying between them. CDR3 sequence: CASSLGVNDDEQFF. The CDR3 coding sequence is TGTGCCAGCAGCTTGGGGGTAAATGACGATGAGCAGTTCTTC.

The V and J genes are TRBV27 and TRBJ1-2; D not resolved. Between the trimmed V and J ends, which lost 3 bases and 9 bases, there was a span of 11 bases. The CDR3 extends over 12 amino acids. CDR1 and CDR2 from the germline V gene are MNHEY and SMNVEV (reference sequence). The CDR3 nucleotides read TGTGCCAGCAGTTTGCGAGGGTTCAGCTACACCTTC. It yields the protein CASSLRGFSYTF.

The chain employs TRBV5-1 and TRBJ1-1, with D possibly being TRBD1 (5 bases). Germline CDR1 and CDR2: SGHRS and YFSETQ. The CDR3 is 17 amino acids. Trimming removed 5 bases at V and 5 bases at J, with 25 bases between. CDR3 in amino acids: CASREHVGTGTKTEAFF. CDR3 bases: TGCGCCAGCAGAGAACACGTGGGGACGGGCACCAAAACTGAAGCTTTCTTT.

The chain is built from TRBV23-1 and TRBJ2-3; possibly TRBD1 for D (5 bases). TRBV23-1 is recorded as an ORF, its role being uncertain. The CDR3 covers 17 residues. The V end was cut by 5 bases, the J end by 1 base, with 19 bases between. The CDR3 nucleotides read TGCGCCAGCAGTGGTATGAAGGGGCGTTTAGGCACAGATACGCAGTATTTT. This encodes CASSGMKGRLGTDTQYF.

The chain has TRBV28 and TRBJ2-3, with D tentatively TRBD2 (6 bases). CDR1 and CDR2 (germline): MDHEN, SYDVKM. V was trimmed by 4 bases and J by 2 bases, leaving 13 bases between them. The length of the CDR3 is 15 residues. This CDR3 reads CASSSYGGDTDTQYF. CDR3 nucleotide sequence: TGTGCCAGCAGTTCATACGGGGGAGACACAGATACGCAGTATTTT.

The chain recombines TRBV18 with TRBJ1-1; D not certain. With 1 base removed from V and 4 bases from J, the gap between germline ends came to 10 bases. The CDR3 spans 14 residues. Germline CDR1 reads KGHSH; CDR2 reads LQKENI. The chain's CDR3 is CASSPQVPSTEAFF. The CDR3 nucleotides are TGTGCCAGCTCACCACAGGTTCCCTCCACTGAAGCTTTCTTT.